This TCR beta chain was captured in a study of blood T cell repertoires in COVID-19. At the level of the study: From the United States, Italy and Spain came samples of acute and convalescent COVID-19.

Authors' processing steps: Amplification of reference gene primers was used by the study to estimate nucleated cell counts. This table comes from immunoSEQ multiplex PCR, and its TCRdb copy is limited to in-frame clones, with some not included. The V and J calls and clone size were taken over from that table, and D and trimming were inferred from the DNA. The sample lists 250,000 to 350,000 clones, about nine tenths seen once, with roughly an eighth in the top ten. The TCR originated in a woman in her fifties or sixties with acute or convalescent COVID-19. Source material: peripheral blood.

CDR3 nucleotides: TGTGCCAGCAGTGGGGAGGGCAGGTCCTACGAGCAGTACTTC. It translates to CASSGEGRSYEQYF. The genes are TRBV25-1 and TRBJ2-7; 7 positions match TRBD2. CDR1 and CDR2 (germline): MGHDK, SYGVNS. This CDR3 contains 14 residues. V trimming: 4 bases; J trimming: 1 base; junction bases outside the gene matches: 4.